The clone carrying this TCR beta chain has only one observation. What it recognizes is unknown. The sample belongs to a study of Tregs in tolerant kidney transplant recipients. General study results and limits: Validation in larger populations is needed because few patients were studied. Some patients' samples used different primers over time, so nucleotide sequences weren't comparable. This study did not directly address biological reproducibility.

Generated by immunoSEQ multiplex PCR, the TCRdb table keeps only in-frame clones and is missing some. The sample has 95,000 to 120,000 clones; around 89% are singletons. The length of the CDR3 is 15 residues. The germline CDR1 and CDR2 sequences are ENHRY and SYGVKD. With 6 bases clipped from V and 6 bases from J, the junction kept 6 bases outside the gene matches. Thawed PBMCs were FACS-sorted into unstimulated CD4+CD25+CD127- regulatory T cells, CD4+CD25- non-regulatory cells, CD4 and CD8 cells. The sequencing used CD4+ T cells from blood, collected before the transplant. The V gene is TRBV10-3, the J gene TRBJ2-1; 12 bases agree with TRBD2. The clonotype was recovered from a human donor who received a combined kidney and bone marrow transplant. The CDR3 sequence is CAISQLAGGSNEQFF. The CDR3 DNA reads TGTGCCATCAGCCAACTAGCGGGAGGTTCCAATGAGCAGTTCTTC.